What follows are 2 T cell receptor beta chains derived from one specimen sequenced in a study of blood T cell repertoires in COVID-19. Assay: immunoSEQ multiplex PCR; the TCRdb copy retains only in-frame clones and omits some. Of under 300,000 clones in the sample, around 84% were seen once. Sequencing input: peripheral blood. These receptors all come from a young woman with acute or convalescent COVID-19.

The CDR3 here is CASSFSVRGRAADTQYF. In DNA, the CDR3 is TGTGCCAGCAGTTTTTCGGTGAGGGGGAGGGCCGCCGATACGCAGTATTTT. The V and J genes are TRBV27 and TRBJ2-3; maybe TRBD2 (7 bases). Germline-derived CDR1 and CDR2 are MNHEY and SMNVEV (reference sequence). V lost 3 bases, J lost 6 bases, and 22 bases lay in between. The CDR3 covers 17 residues.

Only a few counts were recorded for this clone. CDR3 nucleotides: TGCGCCAGCAGCCCATTCTCTAGCGGGAGAAAAATCTACGAGCAGTACTTC. Translation gives CASSPFSSGRKIYEQYF. The rearrangement uses TRBV5-1 and TRBJ2-7; 10 bases align to TRBD2. Germline trimming cut 4 bases from V and 3 bases from J; bases unmatched to any gene: 13. There are 17 residues in the CDR3. The germline V gene has CDR1 SGHRS and CDR2 YFSETQ.